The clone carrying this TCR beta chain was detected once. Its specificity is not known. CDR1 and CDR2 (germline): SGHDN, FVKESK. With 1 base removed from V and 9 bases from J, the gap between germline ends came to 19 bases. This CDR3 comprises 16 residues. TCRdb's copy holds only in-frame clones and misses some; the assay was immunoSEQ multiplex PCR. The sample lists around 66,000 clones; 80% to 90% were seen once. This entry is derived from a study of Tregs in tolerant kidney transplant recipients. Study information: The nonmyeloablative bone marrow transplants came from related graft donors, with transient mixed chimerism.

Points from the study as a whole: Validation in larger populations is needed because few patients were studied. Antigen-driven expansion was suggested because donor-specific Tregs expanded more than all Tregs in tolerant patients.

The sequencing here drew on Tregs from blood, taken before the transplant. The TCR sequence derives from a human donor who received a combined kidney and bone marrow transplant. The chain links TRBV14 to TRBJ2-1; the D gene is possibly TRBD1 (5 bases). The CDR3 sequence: CASSQVQGWGIGEQFF. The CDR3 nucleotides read TGTGCCAGCAGCCAAGTGCAGGGATGGGGCATCGGTGAGCAGTTCTTC.